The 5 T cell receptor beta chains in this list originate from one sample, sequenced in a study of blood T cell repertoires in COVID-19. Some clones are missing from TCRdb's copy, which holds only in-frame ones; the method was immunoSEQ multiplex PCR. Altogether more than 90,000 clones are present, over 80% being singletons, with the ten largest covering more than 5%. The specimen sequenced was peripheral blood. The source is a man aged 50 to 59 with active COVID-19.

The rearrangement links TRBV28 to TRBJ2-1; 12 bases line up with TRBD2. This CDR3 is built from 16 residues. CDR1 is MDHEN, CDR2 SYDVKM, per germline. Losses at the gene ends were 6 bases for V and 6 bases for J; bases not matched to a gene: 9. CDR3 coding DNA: TGTGCCAGCAGCCGGAGGACTAGCGGGGTACTCAATGAGCAGTTCTTC. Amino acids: CASSRRTSGVLNEQFF.

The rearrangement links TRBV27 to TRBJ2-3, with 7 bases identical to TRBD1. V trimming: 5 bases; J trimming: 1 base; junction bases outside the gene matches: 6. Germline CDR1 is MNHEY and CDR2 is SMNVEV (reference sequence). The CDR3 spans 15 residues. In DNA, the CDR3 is TGTGCCAGCAGTCCATACAGGGGTGGCACAGATACGCAGTATTTT. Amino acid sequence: CASSPYRGGTDTQYF.

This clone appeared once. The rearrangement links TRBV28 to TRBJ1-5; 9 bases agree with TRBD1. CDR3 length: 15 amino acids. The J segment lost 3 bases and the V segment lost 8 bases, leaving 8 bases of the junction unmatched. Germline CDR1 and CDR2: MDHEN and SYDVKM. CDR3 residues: CASSTGGNNNQPQHF. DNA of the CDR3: TGTGCCAGCTCAACAGGGGGCAATAACAATCAGCCCCAGCATTTT. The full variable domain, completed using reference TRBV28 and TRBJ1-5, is DVKVTQSSRYLVKRTGEKVFLECVQDMDHENMFWYRQDPGLGLRLIYFSYDVKMKEKGDIPEGYSVSREKKERFSLILESASTNQTSMYLCASSTGGNNNQPQHFGDGTRLSIL.

The CDR3 DNA reads TGTGCCAGTAGTATTTCTCCGAGGGATGGCTACACCTTC. Protein product: CASSISPRDGYTF. The gene calls are TRBV19 and TRBJ1-2, with unresolved D. Germline loops: CDR1 LNHDA, CDR2 SQIVND (reference sequence). Trimming removed 3 bases from V and 6 bases from J, with 11 bases in between. This CDR3 spans 13 amino acids.

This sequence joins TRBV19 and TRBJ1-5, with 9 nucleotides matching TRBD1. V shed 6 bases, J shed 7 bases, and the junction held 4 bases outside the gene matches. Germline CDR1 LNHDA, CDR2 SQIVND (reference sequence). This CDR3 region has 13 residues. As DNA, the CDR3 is TGTGCCAGTAGCCCACAGGGGGCACAGCCCCAGCATTTT. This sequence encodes CASSPQGAQPQHF. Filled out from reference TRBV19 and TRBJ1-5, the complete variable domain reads DGGITQSPKYLFRKEGQNVTLSCEQNLNHDAMYWYRQDPGQGLRLIYYSQIVNDFQKGDIAEGYSVSREKKESFPLTVTSAQKNPTAFYLCASSPQGAQPQHFGDGTRLSIL.